One T cell receptor (beta chain) is described in this entry. The sample comes from a study of blood T cell repertoires in COVID-19. Overall study: Sites across the United States, Italy and Spain contributed samples from acute and convalescent COVID-19. Sample material is recorded as cDNA or gDNA derived from T cells, B-cell-depleted T cells, or PBMCs.

Original methodology: Reference gene primers were amplified, and this amplification served to estimate nucleated cell counts. Libraries were prepared by immunoSEQ multiplex PCR; TCRdb keeps only in-frame clonotypes and omits some of them. Clone size and the V and J calls come from that table; the DNA yielded D and trimming. This table has 100,000 or so clones, more than 75% appearing once. Per germline, CDR1 KGHDR and CDR2 SFDVKD. Trimming cost V 9 bases and J 10 bases; bases outside gene matches: 9. The CDR3 has 13 amino acids. This receptor was taken from a man older than 75 with acute or convalescent COVID-19. Sequencing was done on a sample of peripheral blood. The chain links TRBV24-1 to TRBJ2-1; 9 nucleotides match TRBD2. This chain's CDR3 is CATGLAGDVEQFF. The CDR3 region has the DNA TGTGCCACCGGATTAGCGGGGGACGTAGAGCAGTTCTTC.